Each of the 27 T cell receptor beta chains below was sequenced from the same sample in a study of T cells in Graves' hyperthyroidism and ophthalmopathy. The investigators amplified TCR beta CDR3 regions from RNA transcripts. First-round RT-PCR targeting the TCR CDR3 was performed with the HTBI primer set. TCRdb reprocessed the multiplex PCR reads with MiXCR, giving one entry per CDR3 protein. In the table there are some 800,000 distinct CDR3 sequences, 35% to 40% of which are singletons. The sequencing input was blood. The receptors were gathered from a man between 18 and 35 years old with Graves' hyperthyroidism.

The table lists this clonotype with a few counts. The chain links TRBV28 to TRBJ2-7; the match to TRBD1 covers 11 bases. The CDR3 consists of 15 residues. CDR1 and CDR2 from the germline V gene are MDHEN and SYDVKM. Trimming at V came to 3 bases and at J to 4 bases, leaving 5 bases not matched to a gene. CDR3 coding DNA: TGTGCCAGCAGTTTTCCGGGACAGGGGGTTTACGAGCAGTACTTC. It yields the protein CASSFPGQGVYEQYF.

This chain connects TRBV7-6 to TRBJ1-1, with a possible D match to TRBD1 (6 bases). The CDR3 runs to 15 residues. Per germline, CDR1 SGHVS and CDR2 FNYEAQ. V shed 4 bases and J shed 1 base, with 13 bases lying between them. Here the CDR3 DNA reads TGTGCCAGCAGCTCCGGGACACCCGGGAACACTGAAGCTTTCTTT. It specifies CASSSGTPGNTEAFF.

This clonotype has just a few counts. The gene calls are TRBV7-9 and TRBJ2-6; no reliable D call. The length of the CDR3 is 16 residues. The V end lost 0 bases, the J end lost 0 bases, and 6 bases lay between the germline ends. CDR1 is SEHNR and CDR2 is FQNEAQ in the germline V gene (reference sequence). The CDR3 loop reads CASSLAPTSGANVLTF. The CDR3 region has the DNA TGTGCCAGCAGCTTAGCACCCACCTCTGGGGCCAACGTCCTGACTTTC.

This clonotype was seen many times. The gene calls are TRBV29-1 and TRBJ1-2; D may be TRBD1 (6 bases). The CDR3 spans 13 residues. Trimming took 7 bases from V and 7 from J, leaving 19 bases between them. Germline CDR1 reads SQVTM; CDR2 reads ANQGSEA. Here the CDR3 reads CSACGAGEVGYTF. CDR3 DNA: TGCAGCGCCTGCGGGGCAGGGGAGGTTGGCTACACCTTC.

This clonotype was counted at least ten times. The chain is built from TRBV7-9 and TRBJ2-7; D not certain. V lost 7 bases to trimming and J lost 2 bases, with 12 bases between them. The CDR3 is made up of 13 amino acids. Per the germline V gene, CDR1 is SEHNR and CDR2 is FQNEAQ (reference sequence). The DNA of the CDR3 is TGTGCCAGCACCCTCCGGTCACCCTACGAGCAGTACTTC. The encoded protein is CASTLRSPYEQYF.

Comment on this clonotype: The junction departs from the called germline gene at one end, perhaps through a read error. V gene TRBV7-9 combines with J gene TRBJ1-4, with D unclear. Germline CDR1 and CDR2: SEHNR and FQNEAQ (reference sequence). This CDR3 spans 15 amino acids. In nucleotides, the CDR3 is TGCGCCAGCAGCTCCGACCTATGGCCGAATGAAAAACTGCTTTTT. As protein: CASSSDLWPNEKLLF.

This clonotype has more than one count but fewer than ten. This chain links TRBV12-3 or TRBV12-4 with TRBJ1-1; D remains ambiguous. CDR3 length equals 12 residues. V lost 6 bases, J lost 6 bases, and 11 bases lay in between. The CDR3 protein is CASSSTLPEAFF. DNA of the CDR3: TGTGCCAGCAGCTCCACTCTCCCTGAAGCTTTCTTT.

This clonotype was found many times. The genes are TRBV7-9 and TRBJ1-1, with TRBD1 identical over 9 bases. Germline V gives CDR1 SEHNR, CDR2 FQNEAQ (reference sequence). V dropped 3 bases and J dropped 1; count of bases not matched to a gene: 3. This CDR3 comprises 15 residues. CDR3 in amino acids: CASSFGTGQNTEAFF. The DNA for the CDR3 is TGTGCCAGCAGCTTTGGGACAGGGCAGAACACTGAAGCTTTCTTT.

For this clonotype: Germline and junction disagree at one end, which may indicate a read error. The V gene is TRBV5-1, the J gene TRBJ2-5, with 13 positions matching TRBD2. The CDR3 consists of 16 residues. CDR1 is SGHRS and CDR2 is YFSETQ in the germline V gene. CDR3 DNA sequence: TGTGCCAGCAGCATCGGACTAGCGGGAGAAGGGGAGACCCAGTACTTC. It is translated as CASSIGLAGEGETQYF.

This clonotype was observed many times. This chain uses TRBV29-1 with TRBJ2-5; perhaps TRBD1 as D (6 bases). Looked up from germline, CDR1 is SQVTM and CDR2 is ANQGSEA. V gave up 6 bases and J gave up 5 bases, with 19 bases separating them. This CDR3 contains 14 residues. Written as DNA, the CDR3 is TGCAGCGTGGTAGGTGGGGGCTCAGGTGAGACCCAGTACTTC. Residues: CSVVGGGSGETQYF. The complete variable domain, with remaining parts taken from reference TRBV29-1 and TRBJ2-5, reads SAVISQKPSRDICQRGTSLTIQCQVDSQVTMMFWYRQQPGQSLTLIATANQGSEATYESGFVIDKFPISRPNLTFSTLTVSNMSPEDSSIYLCSVVGGGSGETQYFGPGTRLLVL.

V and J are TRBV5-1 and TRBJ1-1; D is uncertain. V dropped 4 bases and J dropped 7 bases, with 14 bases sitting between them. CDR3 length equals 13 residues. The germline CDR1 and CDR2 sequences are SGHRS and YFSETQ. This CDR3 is CASSAPASHEAFF. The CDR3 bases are TGCGCCAGCAGCGCTCCGGCCAGTCATGAAGCTTTCTTT.

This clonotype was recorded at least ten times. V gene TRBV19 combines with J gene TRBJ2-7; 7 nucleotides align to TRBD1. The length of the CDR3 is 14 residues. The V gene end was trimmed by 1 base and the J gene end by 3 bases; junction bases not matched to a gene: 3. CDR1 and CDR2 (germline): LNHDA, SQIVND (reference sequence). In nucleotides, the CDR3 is TGTGCCAGTAGTATAGTACAGGGGAACTACGAGCAGTACTTC. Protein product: CASSIVQGNYEQYF.

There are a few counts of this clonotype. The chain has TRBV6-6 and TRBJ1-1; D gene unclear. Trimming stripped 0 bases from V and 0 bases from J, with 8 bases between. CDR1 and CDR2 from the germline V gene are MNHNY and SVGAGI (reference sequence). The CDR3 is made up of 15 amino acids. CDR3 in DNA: TGTGCCAGCAGTTACTCGATACGGGTGAACACTGAAGCTTTCTTT. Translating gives CASSYSIRVNTEAFF.

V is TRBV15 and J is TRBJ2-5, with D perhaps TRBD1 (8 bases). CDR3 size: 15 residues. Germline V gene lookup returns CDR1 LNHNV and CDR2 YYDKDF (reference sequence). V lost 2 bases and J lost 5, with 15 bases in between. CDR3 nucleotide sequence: TGTGCCACCAGCAGAAAAGGACAGGGAGGGGAGACCCAGTACTTC. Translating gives CATSRKGQGGETQYF.

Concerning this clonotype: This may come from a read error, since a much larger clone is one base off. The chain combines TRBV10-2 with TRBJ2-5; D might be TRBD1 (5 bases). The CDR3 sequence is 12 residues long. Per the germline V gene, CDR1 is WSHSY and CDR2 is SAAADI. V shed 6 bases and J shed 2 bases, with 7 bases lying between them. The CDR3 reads CASRTEQETQYF. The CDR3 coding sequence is TGCGCCAGCAGGACAGAGCAAGAGACCCAGTACTTC.

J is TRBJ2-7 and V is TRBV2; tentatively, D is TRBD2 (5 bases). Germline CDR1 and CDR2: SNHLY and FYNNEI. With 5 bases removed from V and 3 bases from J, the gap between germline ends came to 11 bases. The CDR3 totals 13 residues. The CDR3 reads CASSYGSFYEQYF. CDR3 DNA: TGTGCCAGCAGTTATGGGAGCTTCTACGAGCAGTACTTC.

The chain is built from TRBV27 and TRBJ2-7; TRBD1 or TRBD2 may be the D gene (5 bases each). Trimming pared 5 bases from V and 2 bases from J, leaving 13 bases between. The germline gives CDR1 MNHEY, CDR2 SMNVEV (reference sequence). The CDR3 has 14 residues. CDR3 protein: CASSPRDGPYEQYF. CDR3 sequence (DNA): TGTGCCAGCAGTCCCCGGGACGGACCCTACGAGCAGTACTTC.

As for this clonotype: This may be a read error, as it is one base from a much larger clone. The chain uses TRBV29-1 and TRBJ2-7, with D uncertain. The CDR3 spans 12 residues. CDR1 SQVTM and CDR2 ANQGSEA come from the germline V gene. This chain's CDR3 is CSVEGVPYGQYF. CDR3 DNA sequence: TGCAGCGTTGAAGGGGTTCCCTACGGGCAGTACTTC.

The CDR3 region is CASSQNNRGSGANVLTF. The CDR3, as DNA: TGTGCCAGCAGCCAGAACAACCGGGGCTCTGGGGCCAACGTCCTGACTTTC. The gene calls are TRBV7-3 and TRBJ2-6; maybe TRBD2 (5 bases). Germline assignment: CDR1 SGHTA and CDR2 FQGTGA. The V and J ends lost 5 bases and 0 bases respectively, with 14 bases between them. The CDR3 loop spans 17 amino acids.

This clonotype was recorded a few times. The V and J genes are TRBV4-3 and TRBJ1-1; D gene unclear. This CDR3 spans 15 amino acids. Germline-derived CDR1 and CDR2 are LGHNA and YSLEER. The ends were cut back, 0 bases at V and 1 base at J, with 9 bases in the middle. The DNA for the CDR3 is TGCGCCAGCAGCCAAGAACTTTGGGAGAACACTGAAGCTTTCTTT. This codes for CASSQELWENTEAFF.

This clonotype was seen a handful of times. The CDR3 reads CASRLSSGGGGTEAFF. The CDR3 nucleotides read TGTGCCAGCAGGTTGAGCTCTGGCGGGGGCGGAACTGAAGCTTTCTTT. The chain couples TRBV12-3 or TRBV12-4 to TRBJ1-1; D is possibly TRBD1 (6 bases). The CDR3 totals 16 residues. V lost 6 bases and J 5 bases, leaving 22 bases between the germline ends.

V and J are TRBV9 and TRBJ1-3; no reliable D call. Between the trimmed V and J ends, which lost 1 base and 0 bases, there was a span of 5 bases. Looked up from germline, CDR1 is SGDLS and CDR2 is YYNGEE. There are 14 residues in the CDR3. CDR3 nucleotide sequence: TGTGCCAGCAGCGTATTGGACTCTGGAAACACCATATATTTT. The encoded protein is CASSVLDSGNTIYF. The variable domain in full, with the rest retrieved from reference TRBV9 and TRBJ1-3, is DSGVTQTPKHLITATGQRVTLRCSPRSGDLSVYWYQQSLDQGLQFLIQYYNGEERAKGNILERFSAQQFPDLHSELNLSSLELGDSALYFCASSVLDSGNTIYFGEGSWLTVV.

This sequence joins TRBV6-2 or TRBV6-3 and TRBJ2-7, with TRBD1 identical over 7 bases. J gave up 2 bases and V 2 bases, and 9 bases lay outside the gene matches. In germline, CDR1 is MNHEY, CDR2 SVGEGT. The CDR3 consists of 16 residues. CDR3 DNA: TGTGCCAGCAGTTACAGGGGACAGATCACCACCTACGAGCAGTACTTC. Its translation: CASSYRGQITTYEQYF.

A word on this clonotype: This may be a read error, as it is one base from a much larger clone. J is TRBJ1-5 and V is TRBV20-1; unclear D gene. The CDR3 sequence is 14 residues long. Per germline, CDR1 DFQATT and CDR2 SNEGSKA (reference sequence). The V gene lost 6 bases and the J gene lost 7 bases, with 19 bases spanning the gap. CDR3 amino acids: CSAGRSRSGQPQHF. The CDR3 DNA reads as TGCAGTGCCGGTAGGAGCAGGAGTGGCCAGCCCCAGCATTTT.

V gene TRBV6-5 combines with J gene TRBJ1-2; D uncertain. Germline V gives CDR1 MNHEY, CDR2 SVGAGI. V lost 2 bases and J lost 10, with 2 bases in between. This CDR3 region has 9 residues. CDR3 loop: CASSYDYTF. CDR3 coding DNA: TGTGCCAGCAGTTACGACTACACCTTC.

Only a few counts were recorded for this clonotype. Here the CDR3 DNA reads TGCGCCAGCAGCCAACGGGATGGCAATCAGCCCCAGCATTTT. This codes for CASSQRDGNQPQHF. V is TRBV4-1 and J is TRBJ1-5; no clear D gene. The CDR3 has 14 amino acids. Trimming shortened V by 2 bases and J by 2 bases, and 7 bases separated the two germline ends. Germline-derived CDR1 and CDR2 are MGHRA and YSYEKL.

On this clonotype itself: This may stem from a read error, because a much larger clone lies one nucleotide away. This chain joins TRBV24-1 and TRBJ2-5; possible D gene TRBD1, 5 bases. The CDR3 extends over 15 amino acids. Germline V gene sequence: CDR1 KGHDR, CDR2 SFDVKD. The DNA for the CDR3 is TGTACCACCAGGGCCCCGGTTCGGCTCCAAGAGACCCAGTACTTC. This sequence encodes CTTRAPVRLQETQYF.